Included here is one TCR beta chain sequence, with context. Its specificity is unknown. Subsets obtained from CD4+ cells comprised CD45RA+ naive and CD45RA-negative memory cells. This CDR3 has 13 amino acids. V trimming: 7 bases; J trimming: 4 bases; junction bases outside the gene matches: 3. Germline CDR1 is MNHEY and CDR2 is SVGAGI. This entry comes from a study of shared clonotypes between healthy human individuals. The study's findings and limits: Lower generation probabilities were found for non-shared clonotypes than for those shared by all four donors.

Original handling: Filtering differed for immunoSEQ, which gave only junction sequences without quality scores. Repertoires were generated with immunoSEQ multiplex PCR, while TCRdb's copy carries only in-frame clones and drops some. V, J and clone size were drawn from that table, and D and trimming were deduced from the DNA. The sample has about 2.3 million clones, more than 80% seen once. The sample consisted of naive CD4+ T cells from PBMCs. Subset here: CD45RA+ positively selected. The TCR was taken from a young man in good health. Some clones in this sample may be carry-over from other donors' samples. The chain uses TRBV6-5 and TRBJ2-5; 10 nucleotides align to TRBD2. CDR3 amino acids: CASTIAGGETQYF. CDR3 coding DNA: TGTGCCAGCACTATAGCGGGGGGAGAGACCCAGTACTTC.